This is a list of T cell receptor beta chains from one sample in a study of T cell repertoires in cytomegalovirus infection. TCRdb reprocessed the reads with MiXCR, giving one entry per CDR3 protein. Of around 360,000 distinct CDR3 sequences listed, about a third were seen once; the top ten hold 13%. These receptors' targets are unknown. This specimen was cultured PBMCs, taken from culture after CMV antigen stimulation. These receptors were obtained from a human donor in good health (CMV status not recorded). Some clones in this sample may be carry-over from other donors' samples. CDR3s include the opening cysteine and the closing phenylalanine or tryptophan. D genes are given only for firm matches. Expanded clones are given a class, and other clones once, few, many or no size at all.

cdr3_aa cdr3_nt d_call j_call clone_size v_call
CASSLASGTSAFYEQYF TGTGCCAGCAGCTTAGCCTCCGGGACTAGCGCGTTCTACGAGCAGTACTTC TRBD2 TRBJ2-7 - TRBV7-6
CASSQVALSYEQYF TGTGCCAGCAGCCAAGTTGCCCTCTCCTACGAGCAGTACTTC - TRBJ2-7 once TRBV14
CSARAGSGTDTQYF TGCAGCGCCCGAGCCGGATCCGGAACAGATACGCAGTATTTT - TRBJ2-3 - TRBV29-1
CASSLALQGEAFF TGTGCCAGCAGCTTGGCGCTGCAGGGTGAAGCTTTCTTT - TRBJ1-1 few TRBV7-2
CASSNSDRSNQPQHF TGTGCCAGCAGCAATAGCGACAGGAGCAATCAGCCCCAGCATTTT - TRBJ1-5 - TRBV7-6
CSASLGQGRGGQPQHF TGCAGTGCTAGTTTGGGGCAGGGGCGAGGGGGTCAGCCCCAGCATTTT - TRBJ1-5 - TRBV20-1
CATRLAGGRTGELFF TGTGCCACCCGACTAGCGGGAGGGCGCACCGGGGAGCTGTTTTTT TRBD2 TRBJ2-2 - TRBV5-4
CASIVTGQGNQPQHF TGTGCCAGCATCGTAACGGGACAGGGAAATCAGCCCCAGCATTTT TRBD1 TRBJ1-5 few TRBV28
CASSREWVETQYF TGTGCCAGCAGCAGAGAATGGGTTGAGACCCAGTACTTC - TRBJ2-5 many TRBV7-2
CASSFEVGGYTF TGTGCCAGCAGTTTCGAGGTCGGTGGCTACACCTTC - TRBJ1-2 - TRBV28
CASSPERLLYEQYF TGCGCCAGCAGCCCTGAGAGGCTGCTCTACGAGCAGTACTTC - TRBJ2-7 - TRBV4-1
CASSRTRTALEQYF TGTGCCAGCAGCCGAACTAGGACGGCTCTCGAGCAGTACTTC - TRBJ2-7 many TRBV7-2
CASSSLGQSLDGYTF TGCGCCAGCAGCTCACTTGGACAATCTTTGGATGGCTACACCTTC - TRBJ1-2 few TRBV5-1
CASSPPRQGFTDTQYF TGTGCCAGCAGCCCCCCCAGACAGGGATTCACAGATACGCAGTATTTT TRBD1 TRBJ2-3 many TRBV7-6
CASSTLGQGSDTQYF TGCGCCAGCAGCACCCTCGGACAGGGGTCAGATACGCAGTATTTT TRBD1 TRBJ2-3 - TRBV5-1
CASSLRKPAGGRTEAFF TGTGCCAGCAGCCTTAGGAAGCCAGCAGGGGGAAGAACTGAAGCTTTCTTT TRBD1 TRBJ1-1 - TRBV11-2
CASSLILGPYSNQPQHF TGTGCCAGCAGCTTAATACTAGGCCCTTATAGCAATCAGCCCCAGCATTTT - TRBJ1-5 - TRBV7-9
CASSLRGGPTDTQYF TGTGCCAGCAGCTTAAGGGGCGGGCCCACAGATACGCAGTATTTT - TRBJ2-3 many TRBV11-2
CSADAGRTGADTQYF TGCAGTGCCGACGCGGGGCGGACAGGCGCAGATACGCAGTATTTT - TRBJ2-3 many TRBV20-1
CASRRDIEYNEQFF TGCGCCAGCAGGCGGGATATTGAGTACAATGAGCAGTTCTTC - TRBJ2-1 - TRBV4-1
CASSSIYDRDEDGGRAYEQYF TGTGCCAGCAGTTCAATTTACGACAGGGACGAGGACGGCGGGAGGGCGTACGAGCAGTACTTC TRBD2 TRBJ2-7 - TRBV28
CATSDPSKSSYEQYF TGTGCCACCAGTGATCCAAGCAAATCCTCCTACGAGCAGTACTTC - TRBJ2-7 - TRBV24-1
CASSQKWCRLSHNEQFF TGCGCCAGCAGCCAAAAGTGGTGTCGTTTGAGCCACAATGAGCAGTTCTTC - TRBJ2-1 - TRBV4-3
CASRAGGSKNIQYF TGTGCCAGCCGGGCGGGGGGGAGCAAAAACATTCAGTACTTC TRBD2 TRBJ2-4 - TRBV12-3/TRBV12-4
CASSPGLALNNEQFF TGTGCCAGCAGCCCCGGACTAGCCCTGAACAATGAGCAGTTCTTC TRBD2 TRBJ2-1 few TRBV7-3
CASTWADNYGYTF TGTGCCAGTACGTGGGCAGATAACTATGGCTACACCTTC - TRBJ1-2 - TRBV11-2
CASSLPGLAEGFYEQYF TGTGCCAGCAGTTTACCCGGACTAGCGGAGGGGTTCTACGAGCAGTACTTC TRBD2 TRBJ2-7 - TRBV28
CASSHPGQSSGNTIYF TGCGCCAGCAGCCACCCGGGACAGAGCTCTGGAAACACCATATATTTT TRBD1 TRBJ1-3 - TRBV4-1
CASTPAGLNTEAFF TGTGCCAGCACGCCCGCGGGACTCAACACTGAAGCTTTCTTT - TRBJ1-1 many TRBV7-6
CASSAGTGLIGNQPQHF TGTGCCAGCAGCGCTGGGACAGGCCTTATTGGCAATCAGCCCCAGCATTTT TRBD1 TRBJ1-5 few TRBV7-6
CATSDPTAYSNQPQHF TGTGCCACCAGTGATCCGACAGCTTATAGCAATCAGCCCCAGCATTTT - TRBJ1-5 - TRBV24-1
CASTRTVQETQYF TGTGCCAGCACCCGGACAGTCCAAGAGACCCAGTACTTC - TRBJ2-5 few TRBV6-1
CASSLGRYNEQFF TGTGCCAGCAGCTTAGGGCGGTACAATGAGCAGTTCTTC - TRBJ2-1 many TRBV7-6
CASGALDGWEKLFF TGTGCCAGCGGGGCCCTGGACGGTTGGGAAAAACTGTTTTTT - TRBJ1-4 few TRBV27
CASSLNGYQETQYF TGTGCCAGCAGCTTAAACGGCTACCAAGAGACCCAGTACTTC - TRBJ2-5 - TRBV7-2